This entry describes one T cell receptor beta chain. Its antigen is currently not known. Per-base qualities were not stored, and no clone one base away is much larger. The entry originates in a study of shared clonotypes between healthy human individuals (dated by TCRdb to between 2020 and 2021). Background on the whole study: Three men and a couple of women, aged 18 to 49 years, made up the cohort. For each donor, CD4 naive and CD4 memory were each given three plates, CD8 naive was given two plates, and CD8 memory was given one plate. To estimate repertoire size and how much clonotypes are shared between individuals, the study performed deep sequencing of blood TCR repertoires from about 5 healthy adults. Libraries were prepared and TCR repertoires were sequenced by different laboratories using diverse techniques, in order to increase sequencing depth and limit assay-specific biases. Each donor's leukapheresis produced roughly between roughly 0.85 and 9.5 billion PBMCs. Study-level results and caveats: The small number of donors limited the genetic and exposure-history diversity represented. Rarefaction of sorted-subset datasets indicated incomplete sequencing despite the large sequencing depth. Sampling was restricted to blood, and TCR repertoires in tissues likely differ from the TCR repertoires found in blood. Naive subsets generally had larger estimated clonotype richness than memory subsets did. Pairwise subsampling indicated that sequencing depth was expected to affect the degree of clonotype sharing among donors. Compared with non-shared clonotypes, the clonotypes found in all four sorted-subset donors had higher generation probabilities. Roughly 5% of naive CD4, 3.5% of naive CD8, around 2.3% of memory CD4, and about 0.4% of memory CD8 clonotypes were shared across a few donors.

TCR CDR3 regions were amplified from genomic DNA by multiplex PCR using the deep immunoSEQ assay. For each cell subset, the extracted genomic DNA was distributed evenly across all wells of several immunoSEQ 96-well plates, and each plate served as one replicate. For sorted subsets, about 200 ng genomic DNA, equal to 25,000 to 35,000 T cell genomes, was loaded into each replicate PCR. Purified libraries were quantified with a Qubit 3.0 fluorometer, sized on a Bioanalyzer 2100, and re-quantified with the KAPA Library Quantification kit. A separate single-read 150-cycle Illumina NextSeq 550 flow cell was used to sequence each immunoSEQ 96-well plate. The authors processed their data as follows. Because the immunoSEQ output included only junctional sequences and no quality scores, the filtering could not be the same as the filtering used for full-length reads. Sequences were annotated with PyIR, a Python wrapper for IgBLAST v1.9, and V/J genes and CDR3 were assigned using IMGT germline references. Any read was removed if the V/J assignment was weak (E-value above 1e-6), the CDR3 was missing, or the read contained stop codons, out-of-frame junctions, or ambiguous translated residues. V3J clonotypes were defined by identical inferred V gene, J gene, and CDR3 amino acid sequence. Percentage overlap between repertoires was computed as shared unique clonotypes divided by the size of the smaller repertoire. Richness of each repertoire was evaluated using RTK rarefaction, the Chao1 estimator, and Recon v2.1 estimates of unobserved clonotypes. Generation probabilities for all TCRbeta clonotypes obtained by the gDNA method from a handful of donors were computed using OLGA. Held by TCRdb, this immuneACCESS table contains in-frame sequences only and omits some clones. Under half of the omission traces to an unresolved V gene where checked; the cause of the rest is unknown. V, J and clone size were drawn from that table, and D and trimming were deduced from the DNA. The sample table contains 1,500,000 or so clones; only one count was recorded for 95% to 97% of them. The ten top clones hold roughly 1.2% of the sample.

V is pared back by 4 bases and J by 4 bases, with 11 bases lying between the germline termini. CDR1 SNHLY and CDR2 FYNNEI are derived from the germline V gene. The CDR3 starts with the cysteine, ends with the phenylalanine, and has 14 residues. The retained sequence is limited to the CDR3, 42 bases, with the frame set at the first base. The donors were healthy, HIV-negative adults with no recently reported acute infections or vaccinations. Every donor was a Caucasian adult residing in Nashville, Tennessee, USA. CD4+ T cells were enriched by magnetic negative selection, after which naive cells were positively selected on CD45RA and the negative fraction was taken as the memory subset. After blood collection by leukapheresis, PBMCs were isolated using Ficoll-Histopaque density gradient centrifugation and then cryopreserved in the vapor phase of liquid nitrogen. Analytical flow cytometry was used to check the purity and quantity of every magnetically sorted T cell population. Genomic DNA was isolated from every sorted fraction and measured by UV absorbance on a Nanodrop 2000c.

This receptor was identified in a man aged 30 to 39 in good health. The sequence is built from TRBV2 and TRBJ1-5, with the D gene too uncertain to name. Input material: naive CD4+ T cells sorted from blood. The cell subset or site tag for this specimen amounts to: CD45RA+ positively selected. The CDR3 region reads CASSVGQPNQPQHF. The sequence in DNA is TGTGCCAGCAGTGTTGGTCAGCCAAATCAGCCCCAGCATTTT.